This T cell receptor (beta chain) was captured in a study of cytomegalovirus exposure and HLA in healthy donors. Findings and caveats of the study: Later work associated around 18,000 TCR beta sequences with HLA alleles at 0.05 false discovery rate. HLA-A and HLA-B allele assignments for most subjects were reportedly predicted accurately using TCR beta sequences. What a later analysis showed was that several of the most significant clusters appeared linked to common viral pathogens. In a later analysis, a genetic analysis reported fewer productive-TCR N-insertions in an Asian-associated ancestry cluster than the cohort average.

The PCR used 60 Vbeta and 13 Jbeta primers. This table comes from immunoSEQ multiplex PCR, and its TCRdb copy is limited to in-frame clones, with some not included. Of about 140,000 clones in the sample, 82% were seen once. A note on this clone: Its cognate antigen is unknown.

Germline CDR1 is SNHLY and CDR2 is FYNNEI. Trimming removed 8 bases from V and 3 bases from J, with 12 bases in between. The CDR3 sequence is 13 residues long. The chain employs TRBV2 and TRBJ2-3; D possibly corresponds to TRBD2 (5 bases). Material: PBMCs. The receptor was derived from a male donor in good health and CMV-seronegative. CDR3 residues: CASGQRLTDTQYF. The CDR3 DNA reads TGTGCCAGCGGGCAGCGGCTAACAGATACGCAGTATTTT.